This T cell receptor (beta chain) was found in a study of T cells in Graves' hyperthyroidism and ophthalmopathy. Only a few counts were recorded for this clonotype. V lost 6 bases to trimming and J lost 2 bases; unmatched junction nucleotides: 5. This CDR3 contains 15 residues. CDR1 is MDHEN, CDR2 SYDVKM, per germline. It was RNA transcripts that yielded the amplified TCR beta CDR3 regions. An initial round of RT-PCR targeting the TCR CDR3 relied on the HTBI primer set. TCRdb passed the multiplex PCR reads through MiXCR, listing each CDR3 protein once. In the table there are some 510,000 distinct CDR3 sequences, around 21% of which are singletons. It was uncontrolled infection, other autoimmune disease, pregnancy or lactation that excluded patients. Diagnoses were established using clinical symptoms, serum thyroxine and TRAb, thyroid ultrasound and orbital computed tomography. The PBMCs had their origin in 10 ml of fresh peripheral blood.

This clonotype was obtained from a man aged 18 to 35 with Graves' hyperthyroidism. Specimen: blood. This chain uses TRBV28 with TRBJ2-2, with 8 bases aligning to TRBD1. The CDR3 spells CASSYRGVNTGELFF. CDR3 DNA: TGTGCCAGCAGCTACAGGGGGGTAAACACCGGGGAGCTGTTTTTT.